This is a list of T cell receptor beta chains from one sample in a study of cytomegalovirus exposure and HLA in healthy donors. Using immunoSEQ multiplex PCR, the repertoire was profiled, and TCRdb retains in-frame clones only, with some absent. The sample has some 95,000 clones; around four fifths are singletons. Sequences were obtained from PBMCs. The source of these receptors is a man aged 50-60 years in good health and CMV-seropositive. Each CDR3 is given with its conserved first and last residue. A D gene is named only where the DNA matches it firmly. Clone sizes are given selectively: once, few, many, or a class where the clone is expanded.

-,TRBV11-2,TRBJ1-3,-,TGTGCCAGCAGCCTACCGAGCGGAAACACCATATATTTT,CASSLPSGNTIYF
-,TRBV7-2,TRBJ1-2,-,TGTGCCAGCAGCCACAGGACAGACTATGGCTACACCTTC,CASSHRTDYGYTF
-,TRBV29-1,TRBJ1-2,-,TGCAGCGTTGCGGCAGACGGGGAGTATGGCTACACCTTC,CSVAADGEYGYTF
-,TRBV28,TRBJ1-4,-,TGTGCCAGCAGTTTACTCTGGGACAATCAAGAAAAACTGTTTTTT,CASSLLWDNQEKLFF
TRBD2,TRBV7-2,TRBJ2-7,once,TGTGCCAGCAGCTTATTCCACGTTGGGGGGGCCTACGAGCAGTACTTC,CASSLFHVGGAYEQYF
-,TRBV5-4,TRBJ2-5,-,TGTGCCAGCAGCTCTCCACACCTTCGGGGGAACGGGGAGACCCAGTACTTC,CASSSPHLRGNGETQYF
TRBD1,TRBV25-1,TRBJ1-2,-,TGTGCCAGCAGTGTCGGGACAGGGGGGAGCTATGGCTACACCTTC,CASSVGTGGSYGYTF
-,TRBV6-6,TRBJ1-1,-,TGTGCCAGCAGTACTAATTCGGGAGCTGAAGCTTTCTTT,CASSTNSGAEAFF
TRBD1,TRBV4-1,TRBJ2-7,-,TGCGCCAGCAGCCAGAGGGACAGGGGGCAGGTATCCTACGAGCAGTACTTC,CASSQRDRGQVSYEQYF
TRBD2,TRBV5-1,TRBJ2-3,-,TGCGCCAGCAGCCCCAGCGGGGGCACAGATACGCAGTATTTT,CASSPSGGTDTQYF
TRBD1,TRBV30,TRBJ1-2,-,TGTGCCTCCCACGGGACAGGGCTTGGACTATATGGCTACACCTTC,CASHGTGLGLYGYTF
-,TRBV6-5,TRBJ2-3,-,TGTGCCAGCAGAGCGCCCGGACAGACCACAGATACGCAGTATTTT,CASRAPGQTTDTQYF
-,TRBV27,TRBJ1-2,-,TGTGCCAGCAGTTTACAGCGGGGGTCCTATGGCTACACCTTC,CASSLQRGSYGYTF
-,TRBV6-5,TRBJ1-5,-,TGTGCCAGCAGTTACTCGCGGTATAGCAATCAGCCCCAGCATTTT,CASSYSRYSNQPQHF
-,TRBV7-3,TRBJ1-1,-,TGTGCCAGCAGCACGGAAGGACTGGGGGGGGGTGAAGCTTTCTTT,CASSTEGLGGGEAFF
TRBD1,TRBV23-1,TRBJ1-5,-,TGCGCCAGCAGTCAAGGACAGGGACCTTTCAGCAATCAGCCCCAGCATTTT,CASSQGQGPFSNQPQHF
TRBD1,TRBV27,TRBJ1-1,-,TGTGCCAGCAGTTTAGACAGGGGTTGGACTGAAGCTTTCTTT,CASSLDRGWTEAFF
TRBD2,TRBV19,TRBJ2-1,-,TGTGCCAGTACTAGCGGGGGGAGGAATGAGCAGTTCTTC,CASTSGGRNEQFF
TRBD1,TRBV19,TRBJ1-6,few,TGTGCCAGTAGTAAGGACTCAACCGGGACAGGAGGGGGAAATTCACCCCTCCACTTT,CASSKDSTGTGGGNSPLHF
TRBD1,TRBV5-1,TRBJ1-6,-,TGCGCCAGCAGCCTGATGGGGACAGGGATGTATAATTCACCCCTCCACTTT,CASSLMGTGMYNSPLHF